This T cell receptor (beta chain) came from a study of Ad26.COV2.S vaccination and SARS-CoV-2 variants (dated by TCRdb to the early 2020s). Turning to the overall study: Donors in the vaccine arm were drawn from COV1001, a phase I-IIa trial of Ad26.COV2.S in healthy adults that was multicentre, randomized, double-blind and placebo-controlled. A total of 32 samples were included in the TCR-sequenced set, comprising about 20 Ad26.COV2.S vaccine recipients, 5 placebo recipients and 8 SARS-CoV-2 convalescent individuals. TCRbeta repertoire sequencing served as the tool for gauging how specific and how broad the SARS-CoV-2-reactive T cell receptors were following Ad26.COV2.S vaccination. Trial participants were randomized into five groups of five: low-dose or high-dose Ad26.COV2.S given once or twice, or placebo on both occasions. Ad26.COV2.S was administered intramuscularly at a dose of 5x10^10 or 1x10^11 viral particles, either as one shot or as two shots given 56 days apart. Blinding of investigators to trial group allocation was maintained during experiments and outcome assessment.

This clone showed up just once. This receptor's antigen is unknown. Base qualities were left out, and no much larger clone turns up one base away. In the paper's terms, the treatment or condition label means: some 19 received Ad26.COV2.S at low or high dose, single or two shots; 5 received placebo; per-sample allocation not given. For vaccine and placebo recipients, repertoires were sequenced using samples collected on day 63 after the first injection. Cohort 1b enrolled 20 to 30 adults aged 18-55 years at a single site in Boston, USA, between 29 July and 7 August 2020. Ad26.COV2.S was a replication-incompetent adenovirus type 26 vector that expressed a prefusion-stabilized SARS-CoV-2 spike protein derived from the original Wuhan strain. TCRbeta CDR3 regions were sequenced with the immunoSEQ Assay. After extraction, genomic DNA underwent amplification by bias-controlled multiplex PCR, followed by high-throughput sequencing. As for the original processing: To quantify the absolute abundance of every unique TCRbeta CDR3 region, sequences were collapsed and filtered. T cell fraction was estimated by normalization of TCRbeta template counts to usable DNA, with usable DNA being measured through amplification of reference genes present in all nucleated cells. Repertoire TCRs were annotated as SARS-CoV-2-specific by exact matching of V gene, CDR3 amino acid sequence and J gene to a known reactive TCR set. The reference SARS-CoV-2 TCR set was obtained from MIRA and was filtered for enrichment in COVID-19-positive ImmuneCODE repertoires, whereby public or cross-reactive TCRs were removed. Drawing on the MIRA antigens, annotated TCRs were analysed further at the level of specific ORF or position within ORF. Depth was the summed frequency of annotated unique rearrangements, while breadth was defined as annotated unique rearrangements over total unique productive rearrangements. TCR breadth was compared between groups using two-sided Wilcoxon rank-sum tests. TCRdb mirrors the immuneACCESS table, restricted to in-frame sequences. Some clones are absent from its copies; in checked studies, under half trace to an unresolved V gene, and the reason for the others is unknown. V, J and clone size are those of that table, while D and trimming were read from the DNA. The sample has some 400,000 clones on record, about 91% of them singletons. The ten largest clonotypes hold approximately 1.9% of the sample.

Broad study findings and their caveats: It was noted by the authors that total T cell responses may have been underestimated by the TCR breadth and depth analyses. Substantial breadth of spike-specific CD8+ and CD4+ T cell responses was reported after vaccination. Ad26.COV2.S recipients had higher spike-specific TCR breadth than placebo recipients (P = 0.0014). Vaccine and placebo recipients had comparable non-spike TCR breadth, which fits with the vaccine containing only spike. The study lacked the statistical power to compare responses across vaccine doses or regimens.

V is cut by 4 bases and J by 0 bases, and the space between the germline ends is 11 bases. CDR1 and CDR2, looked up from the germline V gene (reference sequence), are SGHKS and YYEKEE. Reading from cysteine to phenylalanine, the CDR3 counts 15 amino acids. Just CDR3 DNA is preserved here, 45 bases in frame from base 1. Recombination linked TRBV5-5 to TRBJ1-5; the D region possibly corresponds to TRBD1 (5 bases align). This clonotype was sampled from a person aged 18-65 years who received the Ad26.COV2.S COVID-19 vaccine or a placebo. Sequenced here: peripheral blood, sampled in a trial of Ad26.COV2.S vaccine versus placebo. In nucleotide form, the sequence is TGTGCCAGCAGCCCGGGACGGAATAGCAATCAGCCCCAGCATTTT. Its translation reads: CASSPGRNSNQPQHF.